These 5 T cell receptor beta chains originate from one sample sequenced in a study of T cells in Graves' hyperthyroidism and ophthalmopathy. Amplified TCR beta CDR3 regions came from RNA transcripts. Using the HTBI primer set, a first-round RT-PCR was run on the TCR CDR3. One entry per CDR3 protein, called by TCRdb with MiXCR from the multiplex PCR reads. The table shows around 690,000 distinct CDR3 sequences, with about 20% occurring only once. The sample taken for sequencing was blood. The receptors here all came from a man aged 30-40 years with Graves' ophthalmopathy.

The V call is TRBV9, the J call TRBJ1-3, with D unclear. The CDR3 loop spans 15 amino acids. V lost 0 bases and J lost 4, with 11 bases in between. CDR1 is SGDLS, CDR2 YYNGEE, per germline. Here the CDR3 reads CASSVDGSQGNTIYF. The DNA of the CDR3 is TGTGCCAGCAGCGTAGATGGCAGTCAGGGAAACACCATATATTTT. The complete variable domain, with remaining parts taken from reference TRBV9 and TRBJ1-3, reads DSGVTQTPKHLITATGQRVTLRCSPRSGDLSVYWYQQSLDQGLQFLIQYYNGEERAKGNILERFSAQQFPDLHSELNLSSLELGDSALYFCASSVDGSQGNTIYFGEGSWLTVV.

This sequence joins TRBV11-2 and TRBJ2-7; TRBD1 aligns across 8 bases. Losses at the gene ends were 1 base for V and 6 bases for J; bases not matched to a gene: 11. Germline loops: CDR1 SGHAT, CDR2 FQNNGV. The CDR3 has 16 residues. The CDR3 is CASSLGPPQGAFEQYF. The CDR3, as DNA: TGTGCCAGCAGCTTAGGGCCCCCGCAGGGGGCGTTCGAGCAGTACTTC.

This clonotype was seen a handful of times. The chain carries TRBV7-9 and TRBJ2-2; D not certain. CDR1 and CDR2 (germline): SEHNR, FQNEAQ (reference sequence). The CDR3 has 13 amino acids. V dropped 1 base and J dropped 7 bases, with 7 bases sitting between them. CDR3 nucleotide sequence: TGTGCCAGCAGCTTAGGGGCCCTCGGGGAGCTGTTTTTT. It specifies CASSLGALGELFF.

The rearrangement links TRBV9 to TRBJ1-1; D remains unclear. V shed 4 bases and J shed 1 base, with 14 bases lying between them. Germline V gene data show CDR1 as SGDLS and CDR2 as YYNGEE. The CDR3 is 15 residues long. The CDR3 coding sequence is TGTGCCAGCAGCTCATCCAAGGACGGGAACACTGAAGCTTTCTTT. Translation: CASSSSKDGNTEAFF.

This chain joins TRBV5-1 and TRBJ2-2, with 8 positions matching TRBD1. V shed 9 bases and J 4 bases; nucleotides not matched to a gene: 14. CDR3 length: 16 residues. CDR1 and CDR2 from the germline V gene are SGHRS and YFSETQ. The CDR3 sequence is CAIARPGGVSTGELFF. As DNA, the CDR3 is TGCGCCATCGCTCGCCCAGGGGGCGTTAGCACCGGGGAGCTGTTTTTT.